Listed here are 18 T cell receptor beta chains from one sample, sequenced in a study of Graves' ophthalmopathy and Graves' hyperthyroidism. Amplified TCR beta CDR3 regions were obtained using RNA transcripts as template. An opening RT-PCR round employed HTBI primers and preceded a second-round multiplex PCR. TCRdb re-analysed the multiplex PCR reads in MiXCR, keeping a single row per CDR3 protein. The sample consists of approximately 160,000 distinct CDR3 sequences, around 39% of them appearing once. Specimen: peripheral blood. The receptors shown here come from a man aged 25 to 45 with Graves' ophthalmopathy.

This clonotype was picked up many times. CDR3: CASSQGVLTVAYEQYF. CDR3 sequence (DNA): TGTGCCAGTAGTCAGGGTGTTCTGACAGTAGCCTACGAGCAGTACTTC. This sequence joins TRBV19 and TRBJ2-7; D is perhaps TRBD1 (5 bases). CDR1 and CDR2 from the germline V gene are LNHDA and SQIVND (reference sequence). The CDR3 has 16 amino acids. V lost 5 bases and J 2 bases, leaving 19 bases between the germline ends. The whole variable domain, filled in from reference TRBV19 and TRBJ2-7, reads DGGITQSPKYLFRKEGQNVTLSCEQNLNHDAMYWYRQDPGQGLRLIYYSQIVNDFQKGDIAEGYSVSREKKESFPLTVTSAQKNPTAFYLCASSQGVLTVAYEQYFGPGTRLTVT.

This clonotype was found a few times. The J gene is TRBJ2-2, the V gene TRBV7-9; the D is unclear. The CDR3 loop spans 15 amino acids. Trimming took off 3 bases at V and 0 bases at J, with 8 bases between the two ends. Germline CDR1 is SEHNR and CDR2 is FQNEAQ (reference sequence). CDR3 amino acids: CASSFLGTNTGELFF. The CDR3, as DNA: TGTGCCAGCAGCTTCCTTGGGACGAACACCGGGGAGCTGTTTTTT.

The chain carries TRBV2 and TRBJ2-5; possible D gene TRBD1, 5 bases. The germline gives CDR1 SNHLY, CDR2 FYNNEI. The CDR3 totals 12 residues. The V end was cut by 6 bases, the J end by 5 bases, with 10 bases between. For the CDR3, the DNA is TGTGCCAGCAGGGGGCTCGGGGAGACCCAGTACTTC. Translation: CASRGLGETQYF. Complete variable domain (other parts from reference TRBV2 and TRBJ2-5): EPEVTQTPSHQVTQMGQEVILRCVPISNHLYFYWYRQILGQKVEFLVSFYNNEISEKSEIFDDQFSVERPDGSNFTLKIRSTKLEDSAMYFCASRGLGETQYFGPGTRLLVL.

V gene TRBV7-2 combines with J gene TRBJ2-7; D call uncertain. CDR1 SGHTA and CDR2 FQGNSA come from the germline V gene. The CDR3 spans 13 residues. Between the trimmed V and J ends, which lost 5 bases and 0 bases, there was a span of 8 bases. The CDR3 protein is CASSPRTSYEQYF. DNA of the CDR3: TGTGCCAGCAGCCCCCGGACCTCCTACGAGCAGTACTTC.

This clonotype has just one count. V and J are TRBV28 and TRBJ1-1; 8 positions agree with TRBD1. V lost 10 bases, J lost 0 bases, and 7 bases stayed unmatched. Germline V CDR1 and CDR2: MDHEN, SYDVKM. The CDR3 is 14 amino acids. The CDR3 region has the DNA TGTGCCACGAACCGGGACAGGATGAACACTGAAGCTTTCTTT. It encodes CATNRDRMNTEAFF. Supplemented by reference TRBV28 and TRBJ1-1, the full variable domain reads DVKVTQSSRYLVKRTGEKVFLECVQDMDHENMFWYRQDPGLGLRLIYFSYDVKMKEKGDIPEGYSVSREKKERFSLILESASTNQTSMYLCATNRDRMNTEAFFGQGTRLTVV.

This clonotype was seen at least ten times. V and J are TRBV6-2 or TRBV6-3 and TRBJ1-5, with 7 bases that match TRBD1. This CDR3 comprises 15 residues. Germline V gives CDR1 MNHEY, CDR2 SVGEGT. V lost 6 bases, J lost 7 bases, and 12 bases stayed unmatched. CDR3 loop: CASRSTTGTWQPQHF. Here the CDR3 DNA reads TGTGCCAGCAGAAGCACGACAGGGACTTGGCAGCCCCAGCATTTT.

The CDR3: CASRNPGGHSYEQYF. DNA of the CDR3: TGTGCCAGCAGGAACCCGGGGGGGCATAGCTACGAGCAGTACTTC. The V and J genes are TRBV6-2 or TRBV6-3 and TRBJ2-7; the match to TRBD2 covers 8 bases. Per the germline V gene, CDR1 is MNHEY and CDR2 is SVGEGT. The CDR3 runs to 15 residues. V lost 6 bases and J lost 3; bases outside the gene matches: 10.

This clonotype was counted at least ten times. In nucleotides, the CDR3 is TGTGCCAGCAGCTTAGCGCGTCTAGCGGGAGCGGGGGACAAAAACATTCAGTACTTC. It encodes CASSLARLAGAGDKNIQYF. The gene calls are TRBV7-8 and TRBJ2-4; TRBD2 agrees at 10 bases. V lost 0 bases, J lost 3 bases, and 11 bases stayed unmatched. Germline assignment: CDR1 SGHVS and CDR2 FQNEAQ. The CDR3 has 19 amino acids.

The V gene is TRBV15, the J gene TRBJ2-5; no firm D call. Germline assignment: CDR1 LNHNV and CDR2 YYDKDF (reference sequence). The CDR3 length is 13 residues. Trimming removed 0 bases from V and 4 bases from J, with 6 bases in between. CDR3 protein: CATSRDMGETQYF. CDR3 bases: TGTGCCACCAGCAGAGATATGGGAGAGACCCAGTACTTC.

This chain connects TRBV6-1 to TRBJ1-2; 9 bases align to TRBD1. The germline V gene has CDR1 MNHNS and CDR2 SASEGT. Losses at the gene ends were 6 bases for V and 6 bases for J; bases not matched to a gene: 8. The CDR3 length is 14 residues. The CDR3 sequence: CASRGRDREDGYTF. The CDR3 DNA is TGTGCCAGCAGAGGAAGGGACAGGGAGGATGGCTACACCTTC.

The rearrangement links TRBV5-4 to TRBJ2-7, with 7 bases lining up with TRBD1. The trim removed 3 bases at V and 6 bases at J, leaving 12 bases unmatched. Germline CDR1 and CDR2: SGHNT and YYREEE (reference sequence). The CDR3 extends over 15 amino acids. The CDR3 region is CASSSDRVVLGEQYF. CDR3 coding DNA: TGTGCCAGCAGCTCCGACAGGGTAGTACTCGGCGAGCAGTACTTC.

The CDR3 sequence is CASSYTKNTEAFF. The CDR3 DNA reads as TGTGCCAGCAGCTATACTAAGAACACTGAAGCTTTCTTT. The rearrangement uses TRBV5-5 and TRBJ1-1; D is unresolved. This CDR3 has 13 residues. Trimming shortened V by 3 bases and J by 1 base, and 7 bases separated the two germline ends. Germline V CDR1 and CDR2: SGHKS, YYEKEE (reference sequence).

The chain has TRBV6-2 or TRBV6-3 and TRBJ2-6, with no clear D. Germline values: CDR1 MNHEY, CDR2 SVGEGT. This CDR3 is built from 15 residues. The V and J ends lost 6 bases and 2 bases respectively, with 11 bases between them. The CDR3 nucleotides read TGTGCCAGCAGCCATCCCTCGGCTGGGGCCAACGTCCTGACTTTC. It yields the protein CASSHPSAGANVLTF.

The V gene is TRBV28, the J gene TRBJ2-5; possibly TRBD1 or TRBD2 for D (5 bases each). Germline assignment: CDR1 MDHEN and CDR2 SYDVKM. The CDR3 totals 14 residues. V lost 1 base to trimming and J lost 4 bases, with 10 bases between them. Here the CDR3 DNA reads TGTGCCAGCAGTTTATTTCCGGGGCGAGAGACCCAGTACTTC. This codes for CASSLFPGRETQYF.

The rearrangement uses TRBV4-3 and TRBJ1-2; weak D call: TRBD1 (5 bases). The V end was cut by 1 base, the J end by 1 base, with 10 bases between. The germline V gene has CDR1 LGHNA and CDR2 YSLEER. The CDR3 totals 15 residues. As DNA, the CDR3 is TGCGCCAGCAGCCAAGCTCTCGGGGGTAACTATGGCTACACCTTC. It codes for CASSQALGGNYGYTF.

This clonotype was observed a handful of times. The chain carries TRBV12-3 or TRBV12-4 and TRBJ1-2; D unresolved. The CDR3 has 13 residues. The V gene lost 1 base and the J gene lost 2 bases, with 5 bases spanning the gap. CDR3 DNA sequence: TGTGCCAGCAGTTTAGGCGGGAACTATGGCTACACCTTC. It translates to CASSLGGNYGYTF.

The sample holds a few counts of this clonotype. The CDR3 DNA follows: TGTGCCAGCAGTTACCCCCAGTACTCCTACTACGAGCAGTACTTC. Protein sequence: CASSYPQYSYYEQYF. The chain has TRBV6-2 or TRBV6-3 and TRBJ2-7; no reliable D call. The germline V gene has CDR1 MNHEY and CDR2 SVGEGT. CDR3 length equals 15 residues. With 2 bases removed from V and 3 bases from J, the gap between germline ends came to 14 bases.

The chain has TRBV12-3 or TRBV12-4 and TRBJ2-7, with 11 bases identical to TRBD2. The junction had 0 bases not matched to a gene; V was cut back by 5 bases and J by 3 bases. The CDR3 spans 13 residues. CDR3 DNA: TGTGCCAGCAGTGGACTAGCGGGCTACGAGCAGTACTTC. Its translation: CASSGLAGYEQYF.